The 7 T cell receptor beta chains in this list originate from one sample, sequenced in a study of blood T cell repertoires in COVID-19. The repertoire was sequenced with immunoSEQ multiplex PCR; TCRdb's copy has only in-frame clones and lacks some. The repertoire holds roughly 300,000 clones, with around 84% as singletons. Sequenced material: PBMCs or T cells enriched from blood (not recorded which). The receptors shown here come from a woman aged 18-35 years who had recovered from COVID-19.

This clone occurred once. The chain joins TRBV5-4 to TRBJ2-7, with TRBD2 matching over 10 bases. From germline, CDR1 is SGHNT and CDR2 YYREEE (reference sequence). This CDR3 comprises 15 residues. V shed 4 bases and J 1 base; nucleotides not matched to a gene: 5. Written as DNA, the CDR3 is TGTGCCAGCAGCGATCAGCGGGAGGGATCCTACGAGCAGTACTTC. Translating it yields CASSDQREGSYEQYF.

CDR3 sequence (DNA): TGTGCCAGCAGCCGGGCGGGGGGGGATTCACCCCTCCACTTT. It encodes CASSRAGGDSPLHF. The rearrangement uses TRBV3-1 (or the pseudogene TRBV3-2) and TRBJ1-6, with D possibly TRBD1 on 5 matching bases. V was trimmed by 4 bases and J by 8 bases, leaving 12 bases between them. The CDR3 is made up of 14 amino acids. Per the germline V gene, CDR1 is LGHDT and CDR2 is YNNKEL (reference sequence).

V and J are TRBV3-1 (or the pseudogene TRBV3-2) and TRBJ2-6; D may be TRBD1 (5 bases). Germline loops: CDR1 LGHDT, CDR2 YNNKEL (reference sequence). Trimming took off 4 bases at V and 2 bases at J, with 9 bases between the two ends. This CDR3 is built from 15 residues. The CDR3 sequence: CASSPPGPGANVLTF. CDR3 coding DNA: TGTGCCAGCAGCCCCCCAGGGCCTGGGGCCAACGTCCTGACTTTC.

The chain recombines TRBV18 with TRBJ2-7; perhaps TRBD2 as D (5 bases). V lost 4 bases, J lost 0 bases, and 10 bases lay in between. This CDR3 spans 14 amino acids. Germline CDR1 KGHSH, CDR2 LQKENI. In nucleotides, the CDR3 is TGTGCCAGCTCACTAGCGCGATTCTCCTACGAGCAGTACTTC. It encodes CASSLARFSYEQYF.

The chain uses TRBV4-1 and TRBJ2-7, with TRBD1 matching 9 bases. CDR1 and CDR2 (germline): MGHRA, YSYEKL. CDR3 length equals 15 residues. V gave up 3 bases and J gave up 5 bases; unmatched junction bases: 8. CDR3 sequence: CASSHRGTGINEQYF. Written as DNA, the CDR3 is TGCGCCAGCAGCCACCGTGGGACAGGGATCAACGAGCAGTACTTC.

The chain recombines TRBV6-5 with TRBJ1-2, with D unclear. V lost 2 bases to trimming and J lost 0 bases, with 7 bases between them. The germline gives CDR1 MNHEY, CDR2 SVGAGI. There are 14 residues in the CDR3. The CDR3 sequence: CASSYGGSNYGYTF. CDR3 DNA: TGTGCCAGCAGTTACGGTGGCTCTAACTATGGCTACACCTTC.

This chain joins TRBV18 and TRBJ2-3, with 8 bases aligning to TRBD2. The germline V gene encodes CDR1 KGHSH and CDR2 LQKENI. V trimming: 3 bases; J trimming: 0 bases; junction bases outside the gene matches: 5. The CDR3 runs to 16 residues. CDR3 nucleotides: TGTGCCAGCTCACCCTCACTAGCGGCTAGCACAGATACGCAGTATTTT. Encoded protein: CASSPSLAASTDTQYF.